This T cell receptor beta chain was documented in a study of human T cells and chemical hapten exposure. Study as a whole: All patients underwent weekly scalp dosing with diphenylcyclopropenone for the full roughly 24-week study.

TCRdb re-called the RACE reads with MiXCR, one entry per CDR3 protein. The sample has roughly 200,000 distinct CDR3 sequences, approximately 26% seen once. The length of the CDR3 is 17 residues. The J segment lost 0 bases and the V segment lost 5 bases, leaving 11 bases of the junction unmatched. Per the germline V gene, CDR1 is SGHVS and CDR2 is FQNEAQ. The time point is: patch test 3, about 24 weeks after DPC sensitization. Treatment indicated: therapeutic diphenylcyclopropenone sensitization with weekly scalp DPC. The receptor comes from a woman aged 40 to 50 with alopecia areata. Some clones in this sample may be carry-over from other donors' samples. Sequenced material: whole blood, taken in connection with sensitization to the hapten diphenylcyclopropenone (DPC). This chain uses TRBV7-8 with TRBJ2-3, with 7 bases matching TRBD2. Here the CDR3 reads CASSKTPSGVSTDTQYF. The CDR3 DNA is TGTGCCAGCAGCAAAACCCCTAGCGGAGTAAGCACAGATACGCAGTATTTT.